The following is a T cell receptor (beta chain) sequence with its context. Assay: immunoSEQ multiplex PCR; the TCRdb copy retains only in-frame clones and omits some. The sample contains under 200,000 clones, about 93% of which appear only once. This entry is derived from a study of shared clonotypes between healthy human individuals. Germline V gene data show CDR1 as MDHEN and CDR2 as SYDVKM. This CDR3 region has 15 residues. Trimming took 5 bases from V and 1 from J; bases not matched to a gene: 8. This sequence originates from a woman in her thirties in good health. Sequenced sample: naive CD4+ T cells sorted from blood. The subset was: CD45RA+ positively selected. This sequence joins TRBV28 and TRBJ2-7; 7 bases line up with TRBD1. Here the CDR3 reads CASSTLGTASYEQYF. CDR3 nucleotides: TGTGCCAGCAGTACCCTCGGGACAGCTTCCTACGAGCAGTACTTC.